The TCR beta chain under discussion was sequenced for a study of post-analysis software for immune sequencing data. About the research overall: As for disease course, relapsing-remitting, secondary progressive and progressive-relapsing multiple sclerosis were all included.

Per the germline V gene, CDR1 is MGHRA and CDR2 is YSYEKL. The CDR3 length is 16 residues. Every TCR beta cDNA library bore unique molecular identifiers. Input populations of 1 to 10 million T cells gave rise to about 480,000 cDNA molecules. TCRdb redid the calling of the PCR reads with MiXCR, one entry per CDR3 protein. The sample comprises approximately 630,000 distinct CDR3 sequences, 59% of which are singletons, and about 11% rests with the top ten. About this clonotype itself: The antigen remains unidentified.

The study, taken as a whole, reports: Significantly lower normalized Chao1 diversity was seen in multiple sclerosis patients than in controls. Four or five TRBV segments (TRBV5-6, TRBV5-1 and TRBV20-1 among them) occurred more frequently in patients than in controls.

The clonotype originates from a girl aged 2 to 10 with multiple sclerosis. The gene calls are TRBV4-1 and TRBJ2-4; 10 bases are shared with TRBD2. Near its end, the DNA agrees better with TRBJ2-7, so the J call may be wrong. Sequencing used blood. CDR3 in amino acids: CASSRTASGSSYEQYF. DNA for the CDR3: TGCGCCAGCAGCCGTACAGCTAGCGGGAGTTCCTACGAGCAGTACTTC.